The rows below give T cell receptor beta chains drawn from one sample of a study of control samples from healthy donors and cancer patients. Method: immunoSEQ multiplex PCR; TCRdb's copy keeps in-frame clones and lacks some. The data hold 160,000 or so clones, with about 94% observed a single time. Source material: blood. These receptors were taken from a man aged 45 to 65 in good health. The conserved cysteine and the conserved F or W are not part of the CDR3 here. The order of the fields is J gene, V gene, clone size, CDR3 protein. Only some rows state a clone size, as once, few, many or a class for expanded clones.

J gene: TRBJ2-1
V gene: TRBV6-5
clone size: .
CDR3 protein: ATSTSRYNEQF

J gene: TRBJ2-1
V gene: TRBV15
clone size: .
CDR3 protein: ATSRGGEWLDEQF

J gene: TRBJ2-5
V gene: TRBV5-1
clone size: .
CDR3 protein: ASSLGLAGVRTKTQY

J gene: TRBJ1-5
V gene: TRBV2
clone size: .
CDR3 protein: ASTPNTDNQPQH

J gene: TRBJ1-1
V gene: TRBV11-2
clone size: .
CDR3 protein: ASSLQGNMNTEAF

J gene: TRBJ1-4
V gene: TRBV28
clone size: .
CDR3 protein: ASSWGRGNEKLF

J gene: TRBJ2-7
V gene: TRBV11-2
clone size: .
CDR3 protein: ASSPREGRSYEQY

J gene: TRBJ2-6
V gene: TRBV5-1
clone size: .
CDR3 protein: ASSLGDRLPLAGANVLT

J gene: TRBJ1-6
V gene: TRBV6-6
clone size: .
CDR3 protein: ASTPDMVLNSPLH

J gene: TRBJ2-3
V gene: TRBV24-1
clone size: .
CDR3 protein: ATSESGGLTDTQY

J gene: TRBJ1-3
V gene: TRBV6-5
clone size: once
CDR3 protein: ASSFERAGGNTIY

J gene: TRBJ2-1
V gene: TRBV5-1
clone size: .
CDR3 protein: ASSLGSGQYNEQF

J gene: TRBJ2-3
V gene: TRBV28
clone size: .
CDR3 protein: ASSTLSTSGTDTQY

J gene: TRBJ2-7
V gene: TRBV29-1
clone size: once
CDR3 protein: SVEEGPNEQY

J gene: TRBJ1-1
V gene: TRBV3-1/TRBV3-2
clone size: .
CDR3 protein: ASSHRGNTEAF

J gene: TRBJ2-2
V gene: TRBV9
clone size: .
CDR3 protein: ASTPFLGANTGELF

J gene: TRBJ2-1
V gene: TRBV19
clone size: .
CDR3 protein: ASSIEGLAGLYNEQF

J gene: TRBJ1-1
V gene: TRBV11-2
clone size: .
CDR3 protein: ASSSGQGMNTEAF

J gene: TRBJ2-2
V gene: TRBV12-5
clone size: .
CDR3 protein: ASALKNTGELF

J gene: TRBJ2-1
V gene: TRBV6-4
clone size: .
CDR3 protein: ASSSGERGNEQF

J gene: TRBJ1-1
V gene: TRBV7-9
clone size: .
CDR3 protein: ASSLGYTEAF

J gene: TRBJ2-1
V gene: TRBV19
clone size: .
CDR3 protein: ASSIPSGPYNEQF

J gene: TRBJ1-2
V gene: TRBV7-9
clone size: .
CDR3 protein: ASSPNPTANYGYT

J gene: TRBJ2-1
V gene: TRBV9
clone size: .
CDR3 protein: ASSAGSGLYNEQF

J gene: TRBJ1-3
V gene: TRBV19
clone size: .
CDR3 protein: ASSLGSYSGNTIY

J gene: TRBJ1-2
V gene: TRBV6-1
clone size: .
CDR3 protein: ATTGGGNYGYT

J gene: TRBJ1-4
V gene: TRBV19
clone size: .
CDR3 protein: ASSDTGATNEKLF

J gene: TRBJ1-2
V gene: TRBV11-3
clone size: .
CDR3 protein: ASSWGVFGYT

J gene: TRBJ2-5
V gene: TRBV4-1
clone size: .
CDR3 protein: ASSQEMASGRVWETQY

J gene: TRBJ1-4
V gene: TRBV4-2
clone size: .
CDR3 protein: ASSQDRTGSLATNEKLF

J gene: TRBJ2-6
V gene: TRBV9
clone size: .
CDR3 protein: ASSPQRGQPTSGANVLT

J gene: TRBJ2-3
V gene: TRBV20-1
clone size: once
CDR3 protein: SAMDDTQY

J gene: TRBJ2-7
V gene: TRBV2
clone size: .
CDR3 protein: ASTLGLAYEQY

J gene: TRBJ2-7
V gene: TRBV14
clone size: .
CDR3 protein: ASSQLASGSYEQY

J gene: TRBJ1-6
V gene: TRBV2
clone size: .
CDR3 protein: ASSPTGLVNSPLH

J gene: TRBJ2-7
V gene: TRBV19
clone size: .
CDR3 protein: ASSQGNGGEQY

J gene: TRBJ2-3
V gene: TRBV6-5
clone size: .
CDR3 protein: ASSYERAGADTQY